The 6 T cell receptor beta chains below all came from one sample that was sequenced in a study of T-cell memory formation after mild COVID-19. TCRdb independently ran MiXCR on the 5' RACE reads; one entry per CDR3 protein. Of under 450,000 distinct CDR3 sequences listed, roughly 19% are singletons. The source material was PBMCs or a T cell subset sorted from them (not recorded which). All receptors come from a man between 18 and 35 years old who had mild COVID-19 (a few samples of this study predate the infection). Cell type and time point are not known.

The J gene is TRBJ2-1, the V gene TRBV7-2; 9 bases match TRBD1. The CDR3 spans 14 residues. CDR1 is SGHTA and CDR2 is FQGNSA in the germline V gene. The V segment lost 11 bases and the J segment 8 bases; nucleotides outside the gene matches: 13. The CDR3 reads CAGRTDRGLDEQFF. The DNA for the CDR3 is TGTGCCGGAAGGACGGACAGGGGTTTAGATGAGCAGTTCTTC.

This clonotype was counted between two and nine times. The chain couples TRBV15 to TRBJ2-7; 9 bases line up with TRBD2. Germline lookup yields CDR1 LNHNV and CDR2 YYDKDF (reference sequence). V lost 3 bases and J lost 6; bases outside the gene matches: 9. This CDR3 has 15 amino acids. Written as DNA, the CDR3 is TGTGCCACCAGCAGGGCCACGGGACTAGCAAGCGAGCAGTACTTC. Protein sequence: CATSRATGLASEQYF.

The chain combines TRBV4-1 with TRBJ2-4; 8 bases are a match to TRBD1. J gave up 8 bases and V 3 bases, and 9 bases lay outside the gene matches. Germline V gene data show CDR1 as MGHRA and CDR2 as YSYEKL. This CDR3 has 15 residues. The CDR3 here is CASSHPDRAGDIQYF. The CDR3, as DNA: TGCGCCAGCAGCCACCCGGACAGGGCTGGGGACATTCAGTACTTC.

This clonotype was found a few times. V and J are TRBV15 and TRBJ1-1; no definite D call. In germline, CDR1 is LNHNV, CDR2 YYDKDF (reference sequence). The ends were cut back, 1 base at V and 2 bases at J, with 8 bases in the middle. The length of the CDR3 is 14 residues. CDR3 sequence: CATSRVNVNTEAFF. DNA for the CDR3: TGTGCCACCAGCAGAGTTAACGTAAACACTGAAGCTTTCTTT. The complete variable domain, with remaining parts taken from reference TRBV15 and TRBJ1-1, reads DAMVIQNPRYQVTQFGKPVTLSCSQTLNHNVMYWYQQKSSQAPKLLFHYYDKDFNNEADTPDNFQSRRPNTSFCFLDIRSPGLGDTAMYLCATSRVNVNTEAFFGQGTRLTVV.

The chain employs TRBV4-1 and TRBJ2-7, with D maybe TRBD1 (6 bases). The germline V gene has CDR1 MGHRA and CDR2 YSYEKL. With 5 bases removed from V and 3 bases from J, the gap between germline ends came to 11 bases. This CDR3 region has 13 residues. The CDR3 nucleotides read TGCGCCAGCAGCGAAAGGACAGACTACGAGCAGTACTTC. Amino acids: CASSERTDYEQYF.

As to this clonotype: The CDR3 does not end in the conserved phenylalanine or tryptophan, so this is likely a read error. The gene calls are TRBV5-1 and TRBJ2-7; D is possibly TRBD1 or TRBD2 (5 bases each). Germline CDR1 is SGHRS and CDR2 is YFSETQ. V was trimmed by 4 bases and J by 0 bases, leaving 14 bases between them. The CDR3 contains 15 residues. The CDR3 here is CASSPRDRSSYEQYL. As DNA, the CDR3 is TGCGCCAGCAGCCCCCGGGACCGTAGCTCCTACGAGCAGTACCTC.